The rows below give T cell receptor beta chains drawn from one sample of a study of vaccination effects on CD4 cells after COVID-19. These receptors' antigens are unknown. Generated by immunoSEQ multiplex PCR, the TCRdb table keeps only in-frame clones and is missing some. The sample carries some 15,000 clones, about two thirds recorded once. Specimen: CD4+ T cells from PBMCs cultured with SARS-CoV-2 spike peptides, collected after COVID-19 vaccination. The receptors stem from a human donor who received a COVID-19 vaccine. Both conserved end residues are part of each CDR3. The D gene is left open where the match is weak. Clone size is shown for a subset of rows, as once, few, many or a class of expanded clone.

CDR3aa: CASSRESNSPLHF
CDR3nt: TGTGCCAGCAGCCGTGAAAGTAATTCACCCCTCCACTTT
abundance: few
v_gene: TRBV3-1/TRBV3-2
j_gene: TRBJ1-6
d_gene: -

CDR3aa: CASSLGSTGVRETQYF
CDR3nt: TGTGCCAGCTCCCTGGGGTCAACAGGGGTCCGGGAGACCCAGTACTTC
abundance: medium-sized
v_gene: TRBV18
j_gene: TRBJ2-5
d_gene: TRBD1

CDR3aa: CACRPSGRNLYEQYF
CDR3nt: TGTGCCTGCAGGCCTAGCGGGAGGAATTTGTACGAGCAGTACTTC
abundance: -
v_gene: TRBV28
j_gene: TRBJ2-7
d_gene: TRBD2

CDR3aa: CASSVDGSNQPQHF
CDR3nt: TGTGCCAGCAGCGTAGACGGCTCCAATCAGCCCCAGCATTTT
abundance: -
v_gene: TRBV9
j_gene: TRBJ1-5
d_gene: -

CDR3aa: CASSLGGISGNTIYF
CDR3nt: TGTGCCAGCAGCTTAGGGGGCATCTCTGGAAACACCATATATTTT
abundance: -
v_gene: TRBV7-8
j_gene: TRBJ1-3
d_gene: -

CDR3aa: CASSLESGFTQPQHF
CDR3nt: TGTGCCAGCAGCTTAGAGTCAGGGTTCACCCAGCCCCAGCATTTT
abundance: few
v_gene: TRBV7-8
j_gene: TRBJ1-5
d_gene: -

CDR3aa: CASSRGAREQFF
CDR3nt: TGTGCCAGCAGTCGGGGAGCCCGTGAGCAGTTCTTC
abundance: -
v_gene: TRBV12-3/TRBV12-4
j_gene: TRBJ2-1
d_gene: -

CDR3aa: CASSLVAGGTTNEKLFF
CDR3nt: TGCGCCAGCAGCTTGGTTGCAGGGGGCACGACTAATGAAAAACTGTTTTTT
abundance: -
v_gene: TRBV5-1
j_gene: TRBJ1-4
d_gene: TRBD1

CDR3aa: CASSLLAGGSNEQFF
CDR3nt: TGTGCCAGCAGTTTGCTAGCGGGGGGCTCCAATGAGCAGTTCTTC
abundance: -
v_gene: TRBV6-2/TRBV6-3
j_gene: TRBJ2-1
d_gene: TRBD2

CDR3aa: CASTWTGDIPPFF
CDR3nt: TGTGCCAGCACGTGGACAGGAGATATTCCCCCATTTTTT
abundance: -
v_gene: TRBV2
j_gene: TRBJ2-3
d_gene: TRBD1

CDR3aa: CASSLGKMNTEAFF
CDR3nt: TGTGCCAGCAGTTTGGGGAAGATGAACACTGAAGCTTTCTTT
abundance: -
v_gene: TRBV28
j_gene: TRBJ1-1
d_gene: -

CDR3aa: CASSLPGFTEAFF
CDR3nt: TGTGCCAGCAGTTTACCAGGATTCACTGAAGCTTTCTTT
abundance: few
v_gene: TRBV28
j_gene: TRBJ1-1
d_gene: -

CDR3aa: CASSEARGALNTGELFF
CDR3nt: TGTGCCAGCAGTGAAGCCCGGGGTGCCCTGAACACCGGGGAGCTGTTTTTT
abundance: few
v_gene: TRBV6-1
j_gene: TRBJ2-2
d_gene: -

CDR3aa: CASSSDRDRPYEQYF
CDR3nt: TGTGCCAGCAGCTCCGACCGGGACAGGCCCTACGAGCAGTACTTC
abundance: -
v_gene: TRBV5-5
j_gene: TRBJ2-7
d_gene: TRBD1

CDR3aa: CASRPTGDTQYF
CDR3nt: TGTGCCAGCAGACCCACAGGGGATACGCAGTATTTT
abundance: once
v_gene: TRBV12-3/TRBV12-4
j_gene: TRBJ2-3
d_gene: -

CDR3aa: CASSSKGSSYNEQFF
CDR3nt: TGTGCCAGCAGCTCTAAGGGGAGCTCCTACAATGAGCAGTTCTTC
abundance: -
v_gene: TRBV7-9
j_gene: TRBJ2-1
d_gene: -

CDR3aa: CASSVQGNNQPQHF
CDR3nt: TGTGCCAGCAGCGTACAGGGGAACAATCAGCCCCAGCATTTT
abundance: -
v_gene: TRBV6-5
j_gene: TRBJ1-5
d_gene: TRBD1

CDR3aa: CASSLGVLDTQYF
CDR3nt: TGCGCCAGCAGCTTGGGGGTCCTCGATACGCAGTATTTT
abundance: -
v_gene: TRBV5-1
j_gene: TRBJ2-3
d_gene: -

CDR3aa: CASSSPGLDGSPLHF
CDR3nt: TGTGCCAGCAGTTCCCCGGGGCTCGACGGTTCACCCCTCCACTTT
abundance: -
v_gene: TRBV6-5
j_gene: TRBJ1-6
d_gene: -

CDR3aa: CASSTGFGGGQPQHF
CDR3nt: TGTGCCAGCAGTACAGGGTTTGGGGGGGGTCAGCCCCAGCATTTT
abundance: -
v_gene: TRBV5-6
j_gene: TRBJ1-5
d_gene: -

CDR3aa: CASSLGSRVGYTF
CDR3nt: TGTGCCAGCAGCTTAGGTTCAAGGGTTGGCTACACCTTC
abundance: -
v_gene: TRBV7-3
j_gene: TRBJ1-2
d_gene: -

CDR3aa: CAWSKDRQETQYF
CDR3nt: TGTGCCTGGAGTAAAGACAGGCAAGAGACCCAGTACTTC
abundance: -
v_gene: TRBV30
j_gene: TRBJ2-5
d_gene: -

CDR3aa: CASSGLGTFGYTF
CDR3nt: TGTGCCAGCAGTGGGTTGGGGACCTTTGGCTACACCTTC
abundance: -
v_gene: TRBV2
j_gene: TRBJ1-2
d_gene: -

CDR3aa: CASSQNGRHYEQYF
CDR3nt: TGCGCCAGCAGTCAAAACGGGCGCCATTACGAGCAGTACTTC
abundance: -
v_gene: TRBV23-1
j_gene: TRBJ2-7
d_gene: -

CDR3aa: CASTTREQYF
CDR3nt: TGCGCCAGCACCACGCGCGAGCAGTACTTC
abundance: -
v_gene: TRBV23-1
j_gene: TRBJ2-7
d_gene: -

CDR3aa: CASSPRTSSPATNEKLFF
CDR3nt: TGTGCCAGCTCACCCAGGACCTCTTCTCCTGCAACTAATGAAAAACTGTTTTTT
abundance: -
v_gene: TRBV18
j_gene: TRBJ1-4
d_gene: -

CDR3aa: CASSLDGQGGYGYTF
CDR3nt: TGTGCCAGCAGCTTAGACGGACAGGGGGGCTATGGCTACACCTTC
abundance: -
v_gene: TRBV11-2
j_gene: TRBJ1-2
d_gene: TRBD1

CDR3aa: CASSPLRGTEAFF
CDR3nt: TGTGCCAGCTCACCACTCCGGGGCACTGAAGCTTTCTTT
abundance: -
v_gene: TRBV18
j_gene: TRBJ1-1
d_gene: -

CDR3aa: CASSLTGVPYGYTF
CDR3nt: TGTGCCAGCAGCTTGACAGGGGTCCCCTATGGCTACACCTTC
abundance: -
v_gene: TRBV7-8
j_gene: TRBJ1-2
d_gene: TRBD1

CDR3aa: CASSLDGTIQETQYF
CDR3nt: TGTGCCAGCAGCTTAGACGGGACTATCCAAGAGACCCAGTACTTC
abundance: -
v_gene: TRBV11-2
j_gene: TRBJ2-5
d_gene: TRBD2

CDR3aa: CAISDGSGRPRPETQYF
CDR3nt: TGTGCCATCAGTGATGGTAGCGGGAGACCCCGACCGGAGACCCAGTACTTC
abundance: -
v_gene: TRBV10-3
j_gene: TRBJ2-5
d_gene: TRBD2

CDR3aa: CASRYPVEGYTF
CDR3nt: TGTGCCAGCAGATACCCAGTTGAAGGCTACACCTTC
abundance: few
v_gene: TRBV6-2/TRBV6-3
j_gene: TRBJ1-2
d_gene: -

CDR3aa: CASSQDYGTGQYF
CDR3nt: TGTGCCAGCAGCCAAGATTATGGGACAGGGCAGTATTTT
abundance: large
v_gene: TRBV4-2
j_gene: TRBJ2-3
d_gene: TRBD1

CDR3aa: CSAPKRETQYF
CDR3nt: TGCAGTGCTCCGAAGCGGGAGACCCAGTACTTC
abundance: -
v_gene: TRBV20-1
j_gene: TRBJ2-5
d_gene: -

CDR3aa: CASSDTGVGANVLTF
CDR3nt: TGTGCCAGCAGCGACACAGGGGTGGGGGCCAACGTCCTGACTTTC
abundance: -
v_gene: TRBV7-8
j_gene: TRBJ2-6
d_gene: TRBD1

CDR3aa: CASSLQATGGNEQFF
CDR3nt: TGTGCCAGCAGTTTACAAGCGACGGGGGGCAATGAGCAGTTCTTC
abundance: -
v_gene: TRBV28
j_gene: TRBJ2-1
d_gene: TRBD2

CDR3aa: CASSPLGWNTGELFF
CDR3nt: TGTGCCAGCAGCCCGCTGGGGTGGAACACCGGGGAGCTGTTTTTT
abundance: -
v_gene: TRBV5-4
j_gene: TRBJ2-2
d_gene: -

CDR3aa: CARSLKNSGNTIYF
CDR3nt: TGTGCCAGAAGCTTAAAGAACTCTGGAAACACCATATATTTT
abundance: -
v_gene: TRBV5-3
j_gene: TRBJ1-3
d_gene: -

CDR3aa: CASSLSGRPPNEQFF
CDR3nt: TGTGCCAGCAGCCTAAGCGGGAGACCCCCCAATGAGCAGTTCTTC
abundance: -
v_gene: TRBV7-9
j_gene: TRBJ2-1
d_gene: TRBD2

CDR3aa: CASRGPAGYTF
CDR3nt: TGTGCCAGCAGGGGGCCTGCGGGCTACACCTTC
abundance: -
v_gene: TRBV6-5
j_gene: TRBJ1-2
d_gene: -

CDR3aa: CASSIGTVRETQYF
CDR3nt: TGTGCCAGCAGCATCGGGACCGTCCGAGAGACCCAGTACTTC
abundance: -
v_gene: TRBV9
j_gene: TRBJ2-5
d_gene: -

CDR3aa: CASTAGGVSGYTF
CDR3nt: TGTGCCAGCACCGCGGGGGGGGTCTCTGGCTACACCTTC
abundance: -
v_gene: TRBV3-1/TRBV3-2
j_gene: TRBJ1-2
d_gene: -

CDR3aa: CATSREVITDDNEQFF
CDR3nt: TGTGCCACCAGCAGAGAAGTCATCACCGACGACAATGAGCAGTTCTTC
abundance: few
v_gene: TRBV15
j_gene: TRBJ2-1
d_gene: -

CDR3aa: CASSLEGGLNTGELFF
CDR3nt: TGTGCTAGCAGCTTAGAGGGGGGACTGAACACCGGGGAGCTGTTTTTT
abundance: -
v_gene: TRBV7-7
j_gene: TRBJ2-2
d_gene: -

CDR3aa: CASSLTATEAFF
CDR3nt: TGCGCCAGCAGCCTTACGGCGACTGAAGCTTTCTTT
abundance: once
v_gene: TRBV5-1
j_gene: TRBJ1-1
d_gene: -

CDR3aa: CASRIGVGTEAFF
CDR3nt: TGTGCCAGCCGAATCGGGGTGGGCACTGAAGCTTTCTTT
abundance: -
v_gene: TRBV19
j_gene: TRBJ1-1
d_gene: -